One sample yielded the 7 T cell receptor beta chains listed below, sequenced in a study of T cells in Graves' hyperthyroidism and ophthalmopathy. It was RNA transcripts that yielded the amplified TCR beta CDR3 regions. First-round RT-PCR targeting the TCR CDR3 was performed with the HTBI primer set. TCRdb called the multiplex PCR reads again in MiXCR, with one record for every CDR3 protein. The sample comprises 300,000 to 450,000 distinct CDR3 sequences, about 14% of which are singletons, and approximately 9.9% rests with the top ten. Sequencing input: blood. The origin of the receptors is a woman aged 60 to 75 with Graves' hyperthyroidism.

This clonotype came up many times. This chain connects TRBV20-1 to TRBJ1-5; D remains unclear. This CDR3 region has 13 residues. V was trimmed by 3 bases and J by 4 bases, leaving 10 bases between them. Germline loops: CDR1 DFQATT, CDR2 SNEGSKA (reference sequence). The CDR3 sequence: CSASAGGNQPQHF. Here the CDR3 DNA reads TGCAGTGCTAGCGCCGGAGGGAATCAGCCCCAGCATTTT.

This clonotype was counted only a few times. The chain carries TRBV6-2 or TRBV6-3 and TRBJ2-1; 12 nucleotides agree with TRBD2. CDR1 and CDR2 from the germline V gene are MNHEY and SVGEGT. Trimming cost V 0 bases and J 10 bases; bases outside gene matches: 7. The CDR3 totals 16 residues. CDR3 residues: CASSYSLAGGTEEQFF. DNA of the CDR3: TGTGCCAGCAGTTACTCCCTAGCGGGAGGGACGGAAGAGCAGTTCTTC.

This clonotype was seen ten or more times. The genes are TRBV28 and TRBJ2-7, with TRBD1 matching 8 bases. The CDR3 contains 14 residues. Germline CDR1 and CDR2: MDHEN and SYDVKM. The J segment lost 0 bases and the V segment lost 6 bases, leaving 4 bases of the junction unmatched. The CDR3, as DNA: TGTGCCAGCAGAAGAGGACAGGGCTCCTACGAGCAGTACTTC. This encodes CASRRGQGSYEQYF.

This clonotype appeared many times. The gene calls are TRBV28 and TRBJ1-2, with 8 nucleotides matching TRBD1. This CDR3 has 14 amino acids. Per the germline V gene, CDR1 is MDHEN and CDR2 is SYDVKM. V shed 5 bases, J shed 4 bases, and the junction held 6 bases outside the gene matches. CDR3 loop: CASSTGQAVYGYTF. The CDR3 bases are TGTGCCAGCAGTACGGGACAGGCCGTCTATGGCTACACCTTC.

This clonotype was detected only a few times. This chain uses TRBV11-2 with TRBJ2-1, with 8 bases fitting TRBD2. The V gene end was trimmed by 3 bases and the J gene end by 2 bases; junction bases not matched to a gene: 6. The length of the CDR3 is 16 residues. The germline V gene encodes CDR1 SGHAT and CDR2 FQNNGV. The CDR3, as DNA: TGTGCCAGCAGCTTGCTTGGACTAGCTCCCTACAATGAGCAGTTCTTC. Its translation: CASSLLGLAPYNEQFF.

This clonotype was observed at least ten times. The chain has TRBV20-1 and TRBJ2-5, with D hard to call. Germline V gene lookup returns CDR1 DFQATT and CDR2 SNEGSKA (reference sequence). V dropped 0 bases and J dropped 2 bases, with 13 bases sitting between them. The CDR3 is 15 residues long. The CDR3: CSAREAAIPQETQYF. The CDR3, as DNA: TGCAGTGCTAGAGAGGCGGCAATTCCTCAAGAGACCCAGTACTTC.

At least ten counts were recorded for this clonotype. The chain carries TRBV3-1 and TRBJ1-2; D is possibly TRBD1 (5 bases). The V end lost 4 bases, the J end lost 5 bases, and 8 bases lay between the germline ends. Germline CDR1 LGHDT, CDR2 YNNKEL (reference sequence). This CDR3 has 12 residues. CDR3 region: CASSPGPYGYTF. The DNA for the CDR3 is TGTGCCAGCAGCCCGGGGCCTTATGGCTACACCTTC.